This T cell receptor (beta chain) was recovered during a study of T cell responses to AZD1222 COVID-19 vaccine. Study findings and constraints: Researchers report vaccine-associated CD4 TCRs spanning spike, with dominance at 160-218 and 743-854. Repertoire sampling was restricted to post-peak T cell response timepoints.

Analyses pooled second doses at about 4 or about 12 weeks. The V gene lost 5 bases and the J gene lost 8 bases, with 16 bases spanning the gap. The germline CDR1 and CDR2 sequences are MNHEY and SMNVEV (reference sequence). This CDR3 comprises 13 residues. The data were produced by immunoSEQ multiplex PCR, yet TCRdb's version contains in-frame clones alone and is incomplete. The sample has 60,000 to 75,000 clones, 80% to 90% seen once. Remarks on this clone: Its antigen remains unidentified.

The chain carries TRBV27 and TRBJ2-7; D gene unclear. This receptor was obtained from an adult who received the AZD1222 COVID-19 vaccine. The sequences come from peripheral blood, collected 28 days after the second AZD1222 dose. The CDR3 DNA reads as TGTGCCAGCAGTCTCCATAGAGGAGTTCAGCAGTACTTC. Protein product: CASSLHRGVQQYF.